This T cell receptor (beta chain) was recorded in a study of shared clonotypes between healthy human individuals. As for the study in general: There were three CD4 naive, three CD4 memory, two CD8 naive and one CD8 memory plates per donor.

V was trimmed by 5 bases and J by 4 bases, leaving 11 bases between them. CDR3 length: 13 amino acids. Per the germline V gene, CDR1 is MNHNS and CDR2 is SASEGT. Data came from immunoSEQ multiplex PCR; TCRdb stores just in-frame clones and leaves some out. The sample lists approximately 1.5 million clones; 95% to 99% were seen once. Sequenced material: naive CD4+ T cells sorted from blood. Subset of the sample: CD45RA+ positively selected. The J gene is TRBJ1-2, the V gene TRBV6-1, with no clear D. This clonotype was sampled from a man aged 30-40 years in good health. CDR3 residues: CASSPTDTYGYTF. Written as DNA, the CDR3 is TGTGCCAGCAGTCCAACAGATACCTATGGCTACACCTTC.